This T cell receptor (beta chain) was captured by sequencing in a study of cytomegalovirus exposure and HLA in healthy donors (dated by TCRdb to 2016 to 2017). Concerning the study at large: An earlier analysis of around 600 of the donors reported 276 Gb of sequence data and roughly 100 million unique TCR beta sequences from 150 million to 200 million T cells. In a later analysis, previously published TCR beta repertoires from 550 to 700 donors were re-analyzed and high-resolution HLA genotyping was added so that TCR occurrence patterns could be studied. High-throughput TCR immunosequencing, statistical association of individual TCRs with disease status, and machine learning were combined to predict cytomegalovirus infection status. In an earlier analysis of roughly 600 of the donors, high-throughput TCR beta sequencing was used to judge whether each TCR beta V gene segment behaved as functional or pseudogenic. Donor age, sex, ethnicity and CMV serostatus were collected together with the repertoire data. Class I and class II HLA loci were covered by the typing at four-digit resolution. A separate validation cohort of about 110 different subjects was used in addition to the 666-subject first cohort. Of the 398 genotyped donors, approximately 80% were placed in the genetic ancestry cluster associated with self-reported Caucasian donors. Every repertoire in the discovery cohort had been generated on one and the same sequencing platform. Because of strong linkage in the cohort, four to six DR-DQ haplotypes were treated as single units for association and clustering. Genome-wide SNP genotypes for about 65% of the 666 donors were used in a later genetic analysis, which treated that subset as a discovery cohort. Rather than using new phenotypic data, the later analysis identified candidate immune exposures from TCR beta sequences and from how often those sequences occurred across donors. Around 320 gigabases of sequencing data and some 85 million unique TCR sequences were included in an early release covering about 700 HLA-typed donors. The T cell repertoires of under 750 subjects were profiled by immunosequencing and related to cytomegalovirus serostatus. Typing coverage varied by locus: roughly 629-630 donors for A, B, C, DRB1 and DQB1; approximately 520 for DQA1; about 600 for DPA1; approximately 470 for DPB1. On average, 235,054 unique TCR beta nucleotide sequences were sequenced per donor among 300 to 500 genotyped donors of the cohort, with about 17% of those sequences being non-productive. The study aimed to test whether cataloging public T cell receptors could reveal signatures of past pathogen exposure. On the study overall, not on this receptor specifically: For the cohort, immune exposure information was limited to CMV serostatus. In both the original and validation cohorts, the classifier was reported to diagnose cytomegalovirus status with high specificity and sensitivity. A later analysis found that most CMV-associated TCR beta chains appeared HLA-restricted, with HLA associations seemingly driven largely by CMV exposure. The 87-base-pair reads could not distinguish some IMGT-functional V segments, including TRBV6-2 and TRBV6-3, so those segments were excluded. Correlated functional status among segregating V segments might reflect linkage disequilibrium, but an unknown experimental factor could not be ruled out. Three of the identified cytomegalovirus-associated TCR beta chains were confirmed in vitro to be specific for cytomegalovirus antigens. An association between a missense DCLRE1C variant and V-gene and J-gene trimming of TCR beta chains was found in a later genetic analysis and replicated in an independent cohort. Broadly in line with IMGT annotations, most TCR beta V segments showed up in productive rearrangements about 87% or about 30% of the time in an earlier analysis of several hundred of the donors. In a later analysis, HLA-associated TCR beta chains were found to be more clonally expanded and to have lower generation probabilities than equally common non-associated chains. Sequencing depth was assumed to be roughly uniform across donors in the presence/absence analyses, though that assumption may not hold. The earlier analysis of nearly 600 of the donors excluded 15 to 20 rarely observed V segments, including chromosome 9 orphons, because counts were too low. It was suggested by the authors that the approach could potentially be generalized to other disease states and immunological phenotypes. In a later analysis, several top co-occurrence clusters were reported to appear linked to parvovirus B19, influenza, CMV and Epstein-Barr virus. The cohort was sequenced for TCR beta chains only, and without alpha or paired-chain data the features that could be detected were limited. In the study, around 150 TCR beta chains were listed as associated with cytomegalovirus. Across donors, most TCR sequences were observed very rarely, whereas some public TCRs were present in many individuals. When HLA alleles, especially DR and DQ, strongly co-occurred, TCR associations were difficult to assign to individual alleles. A further reported finding was that TCR beta sequences accurately predicted the HLA-A and HLA-B alleles for most subjects in the first cohort. A cluster of highly shared sequence variants was judged likely to be a technical artifact of the sequencing pipeline. A later analysis found that TCR association rates varied across HLA loci, with DRB1 alleles showing the most associated TCRs and HLA-C alleles the fewest. A later analysis associated about 16,000 TCR beta sequences with specific HLA alleles at a false discovery rate of 0.05. HLA typing was unavailable for some donors at each locus, so association tests used only the typed subset. Compared with the approximately 700-donor mean, donors in an Asian-associated ancestry cluster had fewer N-insertions in productive TCRs, according to a later genetic analysis.

Receptors were amplified or captured by the immunoSEQ multiplex PCR assay. A mixture of 60 forward primers for TCR Vbeta segments and 13 reverse primers for TCR Jbeta segments was used in the multiplex PCR. The CDR3 region of rearranged TCR beta genes was amplified from genomic DNA with a multiplex PCR assay. The Illumina HiSeq System was used to sequence the amplified TCR beta libraries as 87-base-pair reads. Per the original workflow: Across the 670 or so repertoires, a later analysis counted roughly 77 million unique TCR beta chains, some 11 million of which were shared by at least two donors. A nearest-neighbor algorithm error-corrected the raw reads and collapsed the reads into unique sequences, merging closely related sequences to remove PCR and sequencing errors. Alignment of CDR3 sequences to IMGT reference sequences was used to assign V, D and J gene segments. Each retained sequence needed at least a six-nucleotide match to both a V gene segment and a J gene segment. A rearrangement was called productive if the CDR3 had no stop codons and remained in frame with V and J, and every other rearrangement was called non-productive. CDR3 was defined according to IMGT convention as the region running from the second conserved V-encoded cysteine to the conserved J-encoded phenylalanine. The earlier analysis of some 580 of the donors excluded any sequence lacking an unambiguous match to a single V gene segment. In an earlier analysis of a few hundred of the donors, a V segment was called functional when productive rearrangements were above 56.7%, and segregating when the standard deviation between donors exceeded 5%. A statistical classification framework was built for diagnosing cytomegalovirus status from the catalog of TCR beta chain sequences. In a later analysis, V and J genes were assigned by comparing TCR nucleotide sequences against IMGT/GENE-DB human TR gene sequences. A later analysis assigned CDR3 sequences and most-parsimonious VDJ recombination scenarios with the TCRdist pipeline. In a later analysis, each TCR beta chain was defined by its CDR3 amino acid sequence together with its V-gene family, and reads without a unique V-gene family were excluded. As a way to deal with suspected cross-contamination and a sequencing artifact, a later analysis dropped 592 nucleotide sequences that were highly shared and had low generation probability. In a later analysis, a clonal expansion index for each public chain was calculated from normalized within-repertoire ranks of inferred template counts. In a later analysis, generation probabilities were computed with a VDJ recombination model fitted to out-of-frame rearrangements, and the resulting probabilities were checked against IGoR. In a later analysis, TCR-TCR, TCR-HLA and TCR-CMV co-occurrence was scored with hypergeometric tests, and a repertoire-size bias correction was applied to TCR pairs. In a later analysis, false discovery rates were estimated by permuting HLA or CMV assignments 20 times. A later analysis grouped co-occurring TCRs with DBSCAN, adding TCRdist sequence similarity when clustering within HLA-allele-positive subsets. Co-occurrence clustering excluded repertoires with fewer than 30,000 or more than 120,000 public chains, plus five with anomalous nucleotide sharing. Drawn from immuneACCESS, this table holds only the in-frame rearrangements with V and J called that TCRdb kept. Clones are partly lost; checked studies trace under half to an unresolved V gene and leave the rest unexplained. V, J and clone size derive from that table, while D and trimming were established from the DNA sequence. For this sample there are around 150,000 clones; roughly 83% appear just once. In total, the top ten clones hold approximately 1.5% of the sample.

Taken from cysteine to phenylalanine, the CDR3 has 17 residues. Solely the CDR3 DNA is kept, with 51 bases framed from the first base. Deletion took 0 bases off V and 1 base off J, with a span of 15 bases between the germline ends. CDR1 and CDR2, looked up from the germline V gene, are SGHRS and YFSETQ. The cohort was made up of 500 to 850 healthy bone marrow donors. At the time of sampling, every cohort member was nominally healthy, though immune exposures that went unrecorded were likely present. The donor was CMV seronegative and belonged to the group of under 400 seronegative cohort members. Every donor gave a peripheral blood sample, and the peripheral blood mononuclear cells from that sample were used for TCR beta sequencing. Genomic DNA extraction from the blood cell samples was performed with the Qiagen DNeasy Blood Extraction Kit. This clone was seen only once. What this receptor recognizes is not known. Qualities for individual bases were not recorded, and no much larger clone is one base off.

The sequenced sample consisted of PBMCs. This TCR was sampled from a young woman in good health and CMV-seronegative. This chain is built from TRBV5-1 and TRBJ2-3; the D segment could be TRBD1, given 5 matching bases. This receptor carries the CDR3 CASSLAAGPARTDTQYF. DNA sequence: TGCGCCAGCAGCTTGGCCGCAGGGCCCGCCCGCACAGATACGCAGTATTTT. The reference TRBV5-1 and TRBJ2-3 proteins fill in what lies around the CDR3, so the full variable domain reads KAGVTQTPRYLIKTRGQQVTLSCSPISGHRSVSWYQQTPGQGLQFLFEYFSETQRNKGNFPGRFSGRQFSNSRSEMNVSTLELGDSALYLCASSLAAGPARTDTQYFGPGTRLTVL.